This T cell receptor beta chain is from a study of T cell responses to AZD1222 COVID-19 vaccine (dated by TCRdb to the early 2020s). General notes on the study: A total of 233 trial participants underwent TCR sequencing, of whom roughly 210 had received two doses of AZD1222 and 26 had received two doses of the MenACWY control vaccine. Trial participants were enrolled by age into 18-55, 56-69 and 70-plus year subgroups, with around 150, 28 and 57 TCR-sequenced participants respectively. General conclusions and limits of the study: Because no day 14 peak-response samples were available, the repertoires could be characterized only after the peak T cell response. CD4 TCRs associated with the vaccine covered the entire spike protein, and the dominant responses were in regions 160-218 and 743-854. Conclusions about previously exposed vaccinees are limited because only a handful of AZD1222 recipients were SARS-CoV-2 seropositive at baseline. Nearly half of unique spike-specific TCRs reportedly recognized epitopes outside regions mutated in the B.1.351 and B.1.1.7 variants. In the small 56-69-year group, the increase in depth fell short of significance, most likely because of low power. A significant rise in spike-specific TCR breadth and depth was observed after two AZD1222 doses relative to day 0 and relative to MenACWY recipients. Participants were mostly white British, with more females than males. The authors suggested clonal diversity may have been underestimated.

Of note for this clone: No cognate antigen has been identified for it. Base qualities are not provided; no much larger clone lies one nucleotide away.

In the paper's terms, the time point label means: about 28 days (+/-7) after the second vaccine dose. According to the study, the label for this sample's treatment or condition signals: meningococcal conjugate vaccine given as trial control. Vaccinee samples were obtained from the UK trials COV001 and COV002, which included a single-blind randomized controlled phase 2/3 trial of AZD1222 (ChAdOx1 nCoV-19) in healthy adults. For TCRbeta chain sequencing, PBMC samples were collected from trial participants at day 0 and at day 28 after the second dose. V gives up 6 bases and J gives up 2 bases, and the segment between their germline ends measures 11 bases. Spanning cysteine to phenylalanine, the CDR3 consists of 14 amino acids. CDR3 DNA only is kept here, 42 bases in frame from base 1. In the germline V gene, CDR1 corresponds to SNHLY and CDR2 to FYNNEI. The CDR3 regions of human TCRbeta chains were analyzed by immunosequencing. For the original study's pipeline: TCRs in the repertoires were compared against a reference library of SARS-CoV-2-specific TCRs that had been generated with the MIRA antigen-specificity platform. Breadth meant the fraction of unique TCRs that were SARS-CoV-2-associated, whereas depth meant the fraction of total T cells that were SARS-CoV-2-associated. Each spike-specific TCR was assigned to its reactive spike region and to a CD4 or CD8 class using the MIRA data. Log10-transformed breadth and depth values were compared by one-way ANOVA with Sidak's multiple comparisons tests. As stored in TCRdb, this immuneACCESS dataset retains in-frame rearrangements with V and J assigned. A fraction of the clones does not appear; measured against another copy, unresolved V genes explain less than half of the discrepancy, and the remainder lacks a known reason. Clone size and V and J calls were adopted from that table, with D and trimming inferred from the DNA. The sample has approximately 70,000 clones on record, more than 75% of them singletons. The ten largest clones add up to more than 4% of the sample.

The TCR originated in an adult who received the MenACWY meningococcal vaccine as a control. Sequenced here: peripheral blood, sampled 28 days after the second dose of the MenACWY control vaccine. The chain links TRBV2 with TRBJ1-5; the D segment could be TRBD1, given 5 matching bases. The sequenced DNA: TGTGCCAGCAGATCAGGGTTCGGCAATCAGCCCCAGCATTTT. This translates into CASRSGFGNQPQHF.